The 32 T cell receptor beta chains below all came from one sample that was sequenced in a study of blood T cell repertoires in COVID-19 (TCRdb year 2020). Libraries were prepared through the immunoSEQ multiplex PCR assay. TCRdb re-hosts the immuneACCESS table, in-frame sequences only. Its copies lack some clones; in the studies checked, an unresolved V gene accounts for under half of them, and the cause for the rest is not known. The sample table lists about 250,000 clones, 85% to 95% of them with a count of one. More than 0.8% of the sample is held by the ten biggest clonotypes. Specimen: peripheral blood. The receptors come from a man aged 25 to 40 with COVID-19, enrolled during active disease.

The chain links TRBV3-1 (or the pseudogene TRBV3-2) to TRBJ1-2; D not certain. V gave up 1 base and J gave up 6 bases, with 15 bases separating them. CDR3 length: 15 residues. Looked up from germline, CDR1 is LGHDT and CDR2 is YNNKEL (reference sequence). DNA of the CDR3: TGTGCCAGCAGCCAAGTTTCGTGGGGAGGAGATGGCTACACCTTC. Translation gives CASSQVSWGGDGYTF.

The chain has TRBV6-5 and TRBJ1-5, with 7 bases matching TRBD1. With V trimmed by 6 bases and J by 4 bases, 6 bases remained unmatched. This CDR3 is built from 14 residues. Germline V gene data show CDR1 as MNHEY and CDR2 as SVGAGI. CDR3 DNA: TGTGCCAGCAGCATTACAGGGGCTAATCAGCCCCAGCATTTT. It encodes CASSITGANQPQHF.

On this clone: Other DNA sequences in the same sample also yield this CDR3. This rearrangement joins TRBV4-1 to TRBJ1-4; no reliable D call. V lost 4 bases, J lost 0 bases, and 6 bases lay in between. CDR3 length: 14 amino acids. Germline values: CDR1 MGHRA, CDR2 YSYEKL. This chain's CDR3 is CASSRAATNEKLFF. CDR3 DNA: TGCGCCAGCAGCCGAGCTGCAACTAATGAAAAACTGTTTTTT.

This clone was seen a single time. CDR3 nucleotide sequence: TGTGCCACTGTTAAGGGGATCCCCAACTATGGCTACACCTTC. Its translation is CATVKGIPNYGYTF. The genes are TRBV10-3 and TRBJ1-2, with D perhaps matching TRBD1 (5 bases). CDR1 is ENHRY and CDR2 is SYGVKD in the germline V gene. V gave up 10 bases and J gave up 2 bases, with 17 bases separating them. CDR3 size: 14 residues.

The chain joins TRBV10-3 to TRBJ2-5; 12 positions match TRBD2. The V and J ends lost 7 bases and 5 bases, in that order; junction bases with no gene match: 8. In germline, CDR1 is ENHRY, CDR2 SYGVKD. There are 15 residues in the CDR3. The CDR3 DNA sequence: TGTGCCATCACTTCTAGCGGGGGGGCCGGGGAGACCCAGTACTTC. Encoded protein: CAITSSGGAGETQYF.

The CDR3 loop is CASSGNRGGETGGPQETQYF. CDR3 bases: TGTGCCAGCAGCGGCAATCGGGGCGGGGAGACAGGGGGCCCGCAAGAGACCCAGTACTTC. The rearrangement links TRBV14 to TRBJ2-5; TRBD1 matches 10 bases. Germline trimming cut 5 bases from V and 2 bases from J; bases unmatched to any gene: 20. In germline, CDR1 is SGHDN, CDR2 FVKESK. CDR3 length: 20 amino acids.

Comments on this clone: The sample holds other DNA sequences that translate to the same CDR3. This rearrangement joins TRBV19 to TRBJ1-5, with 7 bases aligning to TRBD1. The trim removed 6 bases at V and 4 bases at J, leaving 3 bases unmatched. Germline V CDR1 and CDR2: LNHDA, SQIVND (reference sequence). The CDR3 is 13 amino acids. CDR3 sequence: CASSPTGNQPQHF. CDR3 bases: TGTGCCAGTAGCCCGACAGGGAATCAGCCCCAGCATTTT.

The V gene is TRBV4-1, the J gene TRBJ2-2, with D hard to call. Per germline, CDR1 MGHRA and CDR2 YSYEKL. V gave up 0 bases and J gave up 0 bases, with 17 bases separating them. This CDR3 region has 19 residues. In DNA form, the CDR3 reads TGCGCCAGCAGCCAAGACTTCGGCAGGCACACATCGAACACCGGGGAGCTGTTTTTT. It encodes CASSQDFGRHTSNTGELFF.

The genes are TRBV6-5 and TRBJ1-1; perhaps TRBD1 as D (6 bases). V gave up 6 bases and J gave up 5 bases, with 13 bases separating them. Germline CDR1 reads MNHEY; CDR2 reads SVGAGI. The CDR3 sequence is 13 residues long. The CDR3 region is CASSLKQGTEAFF. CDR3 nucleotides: TGTGCCAGCAGCCTTAAACAGGGAACTGAAGCTTTCTTT.

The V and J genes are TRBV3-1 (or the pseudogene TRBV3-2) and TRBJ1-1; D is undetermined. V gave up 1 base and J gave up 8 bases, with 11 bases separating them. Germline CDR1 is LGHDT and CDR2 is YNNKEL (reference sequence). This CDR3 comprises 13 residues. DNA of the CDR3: TGTGCCAGCAGCCAAGGGAGGGTATCCGAAGCTTTCTTT. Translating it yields CASSQGRVSEAFF.

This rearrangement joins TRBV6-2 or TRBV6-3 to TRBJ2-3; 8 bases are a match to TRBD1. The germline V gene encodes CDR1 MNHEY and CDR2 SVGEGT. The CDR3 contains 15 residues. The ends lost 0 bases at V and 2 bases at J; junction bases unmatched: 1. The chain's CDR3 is CASSYSQGATDTQYF. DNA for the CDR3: TGTGCCAGCAGTTACTCCCAGGGGGCCACAGATACGCAGTATTTT.

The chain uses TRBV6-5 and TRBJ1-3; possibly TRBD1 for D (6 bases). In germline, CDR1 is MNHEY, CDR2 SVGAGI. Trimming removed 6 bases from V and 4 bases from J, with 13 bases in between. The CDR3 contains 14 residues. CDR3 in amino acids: CASRSGGPGNTIYF. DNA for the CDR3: TGTGCCAGCAGGAGTGGGGGCCCCGGAAACACCATATATTTT.

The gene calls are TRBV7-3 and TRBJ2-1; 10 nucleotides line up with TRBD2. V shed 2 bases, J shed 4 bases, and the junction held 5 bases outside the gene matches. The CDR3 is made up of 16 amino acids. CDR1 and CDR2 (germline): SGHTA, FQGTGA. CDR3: CASSLLGSGGYNEQFF. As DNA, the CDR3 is TGTGCCAGCAGCTTATTGGGTAGCGGGGGGTACAATGAGCAGTTCTTC.

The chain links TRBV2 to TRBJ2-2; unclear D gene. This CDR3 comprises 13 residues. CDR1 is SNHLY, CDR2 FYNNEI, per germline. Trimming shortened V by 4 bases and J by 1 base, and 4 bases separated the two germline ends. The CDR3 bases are TGTGCCAGCAGTGGTCAGAACACCGGGGAGCTGTTTTTT. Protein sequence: CASSGQNTGELFF.

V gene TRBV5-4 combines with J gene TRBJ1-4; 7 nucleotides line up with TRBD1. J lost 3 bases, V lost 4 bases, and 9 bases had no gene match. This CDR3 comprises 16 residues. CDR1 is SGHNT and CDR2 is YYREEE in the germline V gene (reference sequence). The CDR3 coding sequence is TGTGCCAGCAGCCCCGACAGGGTTTTGGCTAATGAAAAACTGTTTTTT. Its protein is CASSPDRVLANEKLFF.

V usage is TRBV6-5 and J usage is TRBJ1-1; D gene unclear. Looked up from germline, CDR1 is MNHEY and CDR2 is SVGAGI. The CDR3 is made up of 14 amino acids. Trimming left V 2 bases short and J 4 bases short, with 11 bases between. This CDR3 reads CASSYDNRGTEAFF. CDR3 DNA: TGTGCCAGCAGTTACGACAATCGGGGCACTGAAGCTTTCTTT.

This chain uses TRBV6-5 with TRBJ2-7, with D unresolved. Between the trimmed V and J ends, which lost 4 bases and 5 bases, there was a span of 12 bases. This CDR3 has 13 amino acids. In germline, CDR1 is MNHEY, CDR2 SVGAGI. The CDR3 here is CASSLYQRDEQYF. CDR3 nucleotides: TGTGCCAGCAGTTTGTATCAGCGAGACGAGCAGTACTTC.

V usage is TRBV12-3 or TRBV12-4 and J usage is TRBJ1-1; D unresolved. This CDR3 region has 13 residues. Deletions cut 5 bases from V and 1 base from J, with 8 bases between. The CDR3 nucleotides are TGTGCCAGCAGTCGACACAAGAACACTGAAGCTTTCTTT. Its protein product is CASSRHKNTEAFF.

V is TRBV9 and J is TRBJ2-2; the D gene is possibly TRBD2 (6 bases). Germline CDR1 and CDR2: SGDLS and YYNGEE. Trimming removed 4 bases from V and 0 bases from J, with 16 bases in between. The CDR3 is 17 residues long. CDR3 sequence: CASSQRRDSANTGELFF. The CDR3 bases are TGTGCCAGCAGCCAGAGAAGGGACTCAGCGAACACCGGGGAGCTGTTTTTT.

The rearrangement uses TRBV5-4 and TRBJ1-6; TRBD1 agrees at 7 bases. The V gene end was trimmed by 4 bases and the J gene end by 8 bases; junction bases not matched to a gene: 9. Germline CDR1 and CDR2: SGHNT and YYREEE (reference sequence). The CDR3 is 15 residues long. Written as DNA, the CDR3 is TGTGCCAGCAGCCGTCGACAGGGAACGGATTCACCCCTCCACTTT. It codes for CASSRRQGTDSPLHF.

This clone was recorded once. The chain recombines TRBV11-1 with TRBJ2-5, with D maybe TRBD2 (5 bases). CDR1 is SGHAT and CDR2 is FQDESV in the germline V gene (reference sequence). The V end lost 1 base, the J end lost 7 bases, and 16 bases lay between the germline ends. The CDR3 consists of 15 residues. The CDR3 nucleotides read TGTGCCAGCAGCTTAGGGCTCCTACTCGCGGGGACCCAGTACTTC. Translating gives CASSLGLLLAGTQYF. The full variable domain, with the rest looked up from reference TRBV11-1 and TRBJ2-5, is EAEVAQSPRYKITEKSQAVAFWCDPISGHATLYWYRQILGQGPELLVQFQDESVVDDSQLPKDRFSAERLKGVDSTLKIQPAELGDSAMYLCASSLGLLLAGTQYFGPGTRLLVL.

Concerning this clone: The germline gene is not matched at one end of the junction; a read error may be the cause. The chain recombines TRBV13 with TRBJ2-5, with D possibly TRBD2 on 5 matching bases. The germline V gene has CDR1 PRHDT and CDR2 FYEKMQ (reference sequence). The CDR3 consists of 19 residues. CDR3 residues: CASSLGRADPVARWGAQYF. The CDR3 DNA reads TGTGCCAGCAGCCTAGGTCGGGCCGATCCCGTCGCGCGTTGGGGAGCCCAGTACTTC. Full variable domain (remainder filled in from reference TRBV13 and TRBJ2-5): AAGVIQSPRHLIKEKRETATLKCYPIPRHDTVYWYQQGPGQDPQFLISFYEKMQSDKGSIPDRFSAQQFSDYHSELNMSSLELGDSALYFCASSLGRADPVARWGAQYFGPGTRLLVL.

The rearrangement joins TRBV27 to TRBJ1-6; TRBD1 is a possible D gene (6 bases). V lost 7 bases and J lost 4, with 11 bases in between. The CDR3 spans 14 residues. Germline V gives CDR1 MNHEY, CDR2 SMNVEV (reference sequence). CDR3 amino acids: CASTSTGYNSPLHF. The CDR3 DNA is TGTGCCAGCACCTCAACAGGGTATAATTCACCCCTCCACTTT.

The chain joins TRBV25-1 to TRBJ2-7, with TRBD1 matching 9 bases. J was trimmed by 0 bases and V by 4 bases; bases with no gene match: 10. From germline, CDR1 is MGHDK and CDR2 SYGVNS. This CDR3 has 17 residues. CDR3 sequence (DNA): TGTGCCAGCAGTGGGACAGGGGACAAATTAAGCTCCTACGAGCAGTACTTC. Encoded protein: CASSGTGDKLSSYEQYF.

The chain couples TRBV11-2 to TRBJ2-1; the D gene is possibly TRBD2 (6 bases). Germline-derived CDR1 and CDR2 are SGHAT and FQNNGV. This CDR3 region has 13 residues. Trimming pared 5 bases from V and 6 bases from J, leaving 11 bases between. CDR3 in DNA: TGTGCCAGCAGCGTCCCGACTAGCAATGAGCAGTTCTTC. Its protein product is CASSVPTSNEQFF.

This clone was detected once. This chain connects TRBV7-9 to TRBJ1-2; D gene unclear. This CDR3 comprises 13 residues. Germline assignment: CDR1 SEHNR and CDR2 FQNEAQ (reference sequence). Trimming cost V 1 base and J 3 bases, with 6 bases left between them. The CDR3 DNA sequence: TGTGCCAGCAGCTTAGGACGGGACTATGGCTACACCTTC. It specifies CASSLGRDYGYTF.

CDR3 in amino acids: CASSYKPGAEANVLTF. The CDR3 region has the DNA TGTGCCAGCAGCTACAAACCAGGGGCGGAGGCCAACGTCCTGACTTTC. This sequence joins TRBV7-9 and TRBJ2-6; possible D gene TRBD1, 6 bases. Germline assignment: CDR1 SEHNR and CDR2 FQNEAQ (reference sequence). V was shortened by 4 bases and J by 6 bases, with 16 bases between the two germline ends. This CDR3 region has 16 residues. Looking up the rest from reference TRBV7-9 and TRBJ2-6 gives the full variable domain: DTGVSQNPRHKITKRGQNVTFRCDPISEHNRLYWYRQTLGQGPEFLTYFQNEAQLEKSRLLSDRFSAERPKGSFSTLEIQRTEQGDSAMYLCASSYKPGAEANVLTFGAGSRLTVL.

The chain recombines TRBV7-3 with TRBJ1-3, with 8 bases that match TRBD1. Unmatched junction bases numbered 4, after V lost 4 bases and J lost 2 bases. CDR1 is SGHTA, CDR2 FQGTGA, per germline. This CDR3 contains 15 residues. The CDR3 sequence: CASSSRQGPGNTIYF. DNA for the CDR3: TGTGCCAGCAGCTCACGACAGGGGCCTGGAAACACCATATATTTT. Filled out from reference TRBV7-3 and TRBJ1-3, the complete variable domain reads GAGVSQTPSNKVTEKGKYVELRCDPISGHTALYWYRQSLGQGPEFLIYFQGTGAADDSGLPNDRFFAVRPEGSVSTLKIQRTERGDSAVYLCASSSRQGPGNTIYFGEGSWLTVV.

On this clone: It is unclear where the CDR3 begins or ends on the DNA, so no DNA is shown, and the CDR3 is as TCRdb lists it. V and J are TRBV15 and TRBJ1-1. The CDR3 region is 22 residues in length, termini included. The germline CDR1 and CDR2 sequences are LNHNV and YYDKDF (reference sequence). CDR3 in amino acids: CATSSLGDLNTEAFFVGTEAFF.

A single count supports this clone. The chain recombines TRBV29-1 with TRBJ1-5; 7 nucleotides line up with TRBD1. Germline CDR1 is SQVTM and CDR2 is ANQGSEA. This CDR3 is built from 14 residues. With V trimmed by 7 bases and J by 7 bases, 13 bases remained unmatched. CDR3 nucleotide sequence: TGCAGCGCCAGCCCGACAGGGCTCGGGCAGCCCCAGCATTTT. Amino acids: CSASPTGLGQPQHF.

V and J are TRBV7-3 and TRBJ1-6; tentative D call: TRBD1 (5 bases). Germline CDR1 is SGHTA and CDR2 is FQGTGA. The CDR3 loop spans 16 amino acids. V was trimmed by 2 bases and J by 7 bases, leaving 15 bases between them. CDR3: CASSLWGPGGNSPLHF. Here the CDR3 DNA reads TGTGCCAGCAGCTTATGGGGACCCGGGGGGAATTCACCCCTCCACTTT.

CDR3 sequence: CASSSGTANYGYTF. The CDR3 nucleotides are TGTGCCAGCTCATCCGGGACAGCAAACTATGGCTACACCTTC. The chain links TRBV18 to TRBJ1-2; TRBD1 matches at 7 bases. Germline values: CDR1 KGHSH, CDR2 LQKENI. The CDR3 spans 14 residues. V shed 5 bases and J 2 bases; nucleotides not matched to a gene: 5.